Below are 12 T cell receptor beta chains sequenced from a single sample in a study of blood T cell repertoires in COVID-19. Some clones are missing from TCRdb's copy, which holds only in-frame ones; the method was immunoSEQ multiplex PCR. This sample has roughly 100,000 clones; approximately 80% occur once, and the top ten carry around 7%. Material: peripheral blood. The receptor set was obtained from a man between 65 and 85 years old with acute or convalescent COVID-19.

The chain links TRBV4-2 to TRBJ1-2, with 7 bases aligning to TRBD1. This CDR3 comprises 16 residues. The V segment lost 0 bases and the J segment 3 bases; nucleotides outside the gene matches: 7. The germline gives CDR1 LGHNA, CDR2 YNFKEQ. CDR3 sequence: CASSQEPQGVYYGYTF. The CDR3 nucleotides are TGTGCCAGCAGCCAAGAGCCTCAGGGGGTTTACTATGGCTACACCTTC.

This sequence joins TRBV2 and TRBJ1-2; D possibly corresponds to TRBD1 (6 bases). CDR3 size: 14 residues. Germline CDR1 reads SNHLY; CDR2 reads FYNNEI. Trimming stripped 4 bases from V and 7 bases from J, with 16 bases between. The CDR3 nucleotides read TGTGCCAGCAGTGTCCAACAGGGAAATCGTGGCTACACCTTC. Its translation is CASSVQQGNRGYTF. Combining the CDR3 with reference TRBV2 and TRBJ1-2 gives the whole variable domain EPEVTQTPSHQVTQMGQEVILRCVPISNHLYFYWYRQILGQKVEFLVSFYNNEISEKSEIFDDQFSVERPDGSNFTLKIRSTKLEDSAMYFCASSVQQGNRGYTFGSGTRLTVV.

The V gene is TRBV2, the J gene TRBJ1-3, with unresolved D. Germline assignment: CDR1 SNHLY and CDR2 FYNNEI. The CDR3 consists of 16 residues. Between the trimmed V and J ends, which lost 6 bases and 5 bases, there was a span of 20 bases. As DNA, the CDR3 is TGTGCCAGCAGCGGGGAGACGGCGGCTTTGAGAAACACCATATATTTT. It is translated as CASSGETAALRNTIYF.

This chain connects TRBV25-1 to TRBJ1-4; TRBD1 matches at 7 bases. J was trimmed by 10 bases and V by 4 bases; bases with no gene match: 9. The germline CDR1 and CDR2 sequences are MGHDK and SYGVNS. This CDR3 contains 14 residues. This CDR3 reads CASSGQGGERKLFF. DNA of the CDR3: TGTGCCAGCAGTGGTCAGGGGGGAGAGAGAAAACTGTTTTTT.

The rearrangement joins TRBV7-9 to TRBJ1-2; TRBD1 matches at 7 bases. The CDR3 totals 16 residues. Germline values: CDR1 SEHNR, CDR2 FQNEAQ (reference sequence). J lost 4 bases, V lost 5 bases, and 13 bases had no gene match. The CDR3 loop reads CASSRAGTEKGYGYTF. The DNA for the CDR3 is TGTGCCAGCAGCCGCGCCGGGACAGAAAAGGGCTATGGCTACACCTTC.

V and J are TRBV19 and TRBJ2-2, with D uncertain. Germline assignment: CDR1 LNHDA and CDR2 SQIVND (reference sequence). The CDR3 totals 13 residues. The V gene lost 4 bases and the J gene lost 4 bases, with 7 bases spanning the gap. This chain's CDR3 is CASSTHTTGELFF. The CDR3 region has the DNA TGTGCCAGTAGTACCCACACCACCGGGGAGCTGTTTTTT.

The chain combines TRBV11-3 with TRBJ2-1, with D perhaps TRBD2 (5 bases). Per the germline V gene, CDR1 is SGHNT and CDR2 is YENEEA. Trimming took off 0 bases at V and 4 bases at J, with 10 bases between the two ends. This CDR3 has 15 residues. CDR3 sequence (DNA): TGTGCCAGCAGCTTAGACTCGTCGGGGTACAATGAGCAGTTCTTC. This sequence encodes CASSLDSSGYNEQFF.

The chain carries TRBV6-5 and TRBJ1-1; weak D call: TRBD1 (6 bases). CDR1 is MNHEY and CDR2 is SVGAGI in the germline V gene. CDR3 size: 13 residues. V dropped 5 bases and J dropped 10 bases, with 17 bases sitting between them. CDR3 amino acids: CASSKARGFGAFF. CDR3 DNA sequence: TGTGCCAGCAGTAAGGCCAGGGGATTTGGAGCTTTCTTT.

The CDR3 DNA reads TGTGCCAGCAGGAGGGACCGGGACAGTTGGACTAGCGGGAACTACGAGCAGTACTTC. This encodes CASRRDRDSWTSGNYEQYF. The chain uses TRBV27 and TRBJ2-7; TRBD2 matches at 12 bases. Trimming took 6 bases from V and 3 from J; bases not matched to a gene: 18. The germline CDR1 and CDR2 sequences are MNHEY and SMNVEV (reference sequence). The CDR3 spans 19 residues.

The genes are TRBV10-3 and TRBJ2-7, with D possibly matching TRBD2 (6 bases). The CDR3 length is 12 residues. The ends were cut back, 10 bases at V and 0 bases at J, with 10 bases in the middle. The V gene's germline CDR1 is ENHRY and CDR2 SYGVKD. The CDR3 coding sequence is TGTGCCACCTCTAGCGTCTCCTACGAGCAGTACTTC. Translation gives CATSSVSYEQYF.

The rearrangement uses TRBV18 and TRBJ1-2; 8 bases are a match to TRBD1. V dropped 6 bases and J dropped 4; count of bases not matched to a gene: 4. The CDR3 has 13 amino acids. Germline CDR1 reads KGHSH; CDR2 reads LQKENI. CDR3 protein: CASSPTGGYGYTF. The DNA of the CDR3 is TGTGCCAGCTCCCCCACAGGGGGCTATGGCTACACCTTC.

The chain combines TRBV7-2 with TRBJ1-1, with 9 bases that match TRBD1. The length of the CDR3 is 15 residues. Germline V gene sequence: CDR1 SGHTA, CDR2 FQGNSA. V lost 1 base and J lost 1; bases outside the gene matches: 1. CDR3 sequence reads: CASSLEGQGNTEAFF. In DNA, the CDR3 is TGTGCCAGCAGCTTAGAGGGACAGGGGAACACTGAAGCTTTCTTT.